This passage covers 29 T cell receptor beta chains from one sample sequenced in a study of Graves' ophthalmopathy and Graves' hyperthyroidism. RNA transcripts provided the template for amplifying TCR beta CDR3 regions. HTBI primers served in a first-round RT-PCR, which a second-round multiplex PCR followed. One entry per CDR3 protein results from TCRdb running MiXCR on the multiplex PCR reads. This sample yields more than 300,000 distinct CDR3 sequences, of which about a sixth are seen a single time; approximately 2.4% belongs to the top ten. Sequencing was done on a sample of peripheral blood. Every receptor here comes from an adult woman with stable Graves' hyperthyroidism.

This clonotype has ten or more counts. This chain uses TRBV7-2 with TRBJ2-7; 7 nucleotides line up with TRBD2. This CDR3 has 14 residues. The V gene's germline CDR1 is SGHTA and CDR2 FQGNSA. V lost 6 bases to trimming and J lost 3 bases; unmatched junction nucleotides: 8. The DNA of the CDR3 is TGTGCCAGCAGTAAAGCGGGATCCAACTACGAGCAGTACTTC. Translation gives CASSKAGSNYEQYF.

This clonotype was seen at least ten times. V and J are TRBV24-1 and TRBJ2-2, with 11 bases that match TRBD2. CDR1 and CDR2 (germline): KGHDR, SFDVKD. The CDR3 length is 17 residues. With V trimmed by 4 bases and J by 4 bases, 7 bases remained unmatched. CDR3 sequence: CATSETSGRAGTGELFF. Here the CDR3 DNA reads TGTGCCACCAGTGAAACTAGCGGGAGAGCGGGCACCGGGGAGCTGTTTTTT.

This clonotype appeared many times. The chain carries TRBV6-2 or TRBV6-3 and TRBJ2-7; 9 bases fit TRBD2. Looked up from germline, CDR1 is MNHEY and CDR2 is SVGEGT. J gave up 3 bases and V 6 bases, and 15 bases lay outside the gene matches. The CDR3 runs 17 residues. As DNA, the CDR3 is TGTGCCAGCAGGACACAGGTTTTAGCGGGAGACCGCTACGAGCAGTACTTC. Its translation is CASRTQVLAGDRYEQYF.

This clonotype was counted many times. Here the CDR3 reads CASSVGRYTEAFF. CDR3 DNA sequence: TGTGCCAGCAGTGTGGGCAGATACACTGAAGCTTTCTTT. This chain connects TRBV6-1 to TRBJ1-1; D call uncertain. V was pared by 4 bases and J by 3 bases, with 9 bases between. Germline loops: CDR1 MNHNS, CDR2 SASEGT. The CDR3 runs to 13 residues.

This clonotype was detected ten times or more. V is TRBV30 and J is TRBJ1-6; a possible D gene is TRBD1 (5 bases). This CDR3 comprises 12 residues. V was cut by 4 bases and J by 15 bases, with 16 bases left in between. Germline values: CDR1 GTSNPN, CDR2 SVGIG (reference sequence). The DNA for the CDR3 is TGTGCCTGGAACCTGGTGGCGGGACTCCTCCACTTT. This gives the protein CAWNLVAGLLHF. Full variable domain (rest looked up from reference TRBV30 and TRBJ1-6): SQTIHQWPATLVQPVGSPLSLECTVEGTSNPNLYWYRQAAGRGLQLLFYSVGIGQISSEVPQNLSASRPQDRQFILSSKKLLLSDSGFYLCAWNLVAGLLHFGNGTRLTVT.

The table lists this clonotype with many counts. The chain uses TRBV13 and TRBJ2-7; D might be TRBD2 (5 bases). CDR1 PRHDT and CDR2 FYEKMQ come from the germline V gene (reference sequence). V was pared by 0 bases and J by 4 bases, with 10 bases between. The CDR3 extends over 14 amino acids. This CDR3 reads CASSLGVSVYEQYF. Here the CDR3 DNA reads TGTGCCAGCAGCTTAGGGGTTAGCGTTTACGAGCAGTACTTC.

At least ten counts were recorded for this clonotype. The chain has TRBV10-2 and TRBJ2-5; the D gene is possibly TRBD2 (7 bases). The CDR3 loop spans 13 amino acids. Looked up from germline, CDR1 is WSHSY and CDR2 is SAAADI. Trimming took off 6 bases at V and 4 bases at J, with 12 bases between the two ends. The CDR3 DNA reads TGCGCCAGCAGAGGGGGGGCAGGAGAGACCCAGTACTTC. Its translation is CASRGGAGETQYF.

The table lists this clonotype with many counts. The gene calls are TRBV28 and TRBJ1-2; tentative D call: TRBD1 (5 bases). CDR1 is MDHEN, CDR2 SYDVKM, per germline. Trimming cost V 4 bases and J 3 bases, with 12 bases left between them. The CDR3 has 14 residues. The CDR3 loop reads CASSYQGLHYGYTF. In DNA form, the CDR3 reads TGTGCCAGCAGTTACCAGGGCCTGCACTATGGCTACACCTTC.

Ten or more counts support this clonotype. The J gene is TRBJ1-1, the V gene TRBV27, with TRBD1 as a possible D gene (6 bases). The CDR3 totals 15 residues. The V and J ends lost 5 bases and 1 base respectively, with 14 bases between them. Germline lookup yields CDR1 MNHEY and CDR2 SMNVEV (reference sequence). DNA for the CDR3: TGTGCCAGCAGTGGGGGGGCGCCTAGGAACACTGAAGCTTTCTTT. Amino acid sequence: CASSGGAPRNTEAFF.

This clonotype was seen repeatedly, ten times or more. The chain uses TRBV12-3 or TRBV12-4 and TRBJ1-5; D remains ambiguous. Trimming left V 1 base short and J 6 bases short, with 10 bases between. This CDR3 is 14 amino acids long. The CDR3 is CASSLEIVGQPQHF. For the CDR3, the DNA is TGTGCCAGCAGTTTAGAAATCGTGGGTCAGCCCCAGCATTTT.

This clonotype was counted many times. V and J are TRBV11-2 and TRBJ2-4; D assignment may be TRBD1 or TRBD2 (5 bases each). The CDR3 spans 15 residues. Germline values: CDR1 SGHAT, CDR2 FQNNGV. The V end was cut by 3 bases, the J end by 1 base, with 10 bases between. The chain's CDR3 is CASSFGTRAKNIQYF. Here the CDR3 DNA reads TGTGCCAGCAGCTTCGGGACGAGGGCCAAAAACATTCAGTACTTC.

This clonotype was detected many times. The gene calls are TRBV6-5 and TRBJ2-5; perhaps TRBD2 as D (7 bases). Germline-derived CDR1 and CDR2 are MNHEY and SVGAGI. The CDR3 spans 14 residues. The germline V and J ends were trimmed by 6 bases and 5 bases, with 16 bases remaining between them. CDR3 region: CASRARGAWETQYF. The CDR3 coding sequence is TGTGCCAGCAGAGCTCGGGGGGCTTGGGAGACCCAGTACTTC.

Points on this clonotype: A much larger clone differs by one base, so this may be a read error. The chain carries TRBV5-5 and TRBJ2-7; 9 bases fit TRBD1. Per germline, CDR1 SGHKS and CDR2 YYEKEE (reference sequence). This CDR3 has 14 residues. DNA of the CDR3: TGTGCCTGCAGCTACCGGACAGGGGCGGGTGAGCAGTACTTC. Its translation is CACSYRTGAGEQYF.

This clonotype has a count of ten or more. The V call is TRBV20-1, the J call TRBJ2-7; the D gene is possibly TRBD1 (6 bases). Deletions cut 4 bases from V and 6 bases from J, with 22 bases between. Germline V lookup: CDR1 DFQATT, CDR2 SNEGSKA (reference sequence). The CDR3 is 15 residues long. CDR3 region: CSATTRWDIPIEQYF. CDR3 coding DNA: TGCAGTGCTACCACCCGCTGGGACATCCCGATCGAGCAGTACTTC.

This clonotype has at least ten counts. The rearrangement uses TRBV27 and TRBJ2-7; D gene unclear. Germline V gives CDR1 MNHEY, CDR2 SMNVEV (reference sequence). Trimming shortened V by 8 bases and J by 3 bases, and 8 bases separated the two germline ends. This CDR3 has 11 residues. The CDR3 DNA is TGTGCCAGCGCACCCCTCTACGAGCAGTACTTC. Amino acid sequence: CASAPLYEQYF.

The chain carries TRBV7-2 and TRBJ2-2; 7 bases line up with TRBD2. Per germline, CDR1 SGHTA and CDR2 FQGNSA. This CDR3 is built from 15 residues. V dropped 11 bases and J dropped 5; count of bases not matched to a gene: 14. DNA of the CDR3: TGTGCCTCACAAAAGCGGCGGGAGAAGACCGGGGAGCTGTTTTTT. It is translated as CASQKRREKTGELFF.

This clonotype showed up many times. V is TRBV7-2 and J is TRBJ1-1; D unresolved. Looked up from germline, CDR1 is SGHTA and CDR2 is FQGNSA. The CDR3 runs 16 residues. The V end was cut by 3 bases, the J end by 3 bases, with 17 bases between. CDR3 nucleotide sequence: TGTGCCAGCAGCTTCTGGTCGTCAGGAAAACACACTGAAGCTTTCTTT. This gives the protein CASSFWSSGKHTEAFF.

This chain connects TRBV5-1 to TRBJ1-1; D is ambiguous. V was shortened by 0 bases and J by 4 bases, with 10 bases between the two germline ends. The CDR3 has 14 residues. Germline V lookup: CDR1 SGHRS, CDR2 YFSETQ. The chain's CDR3 is CASSLGAGSTEAFF. CDR3 nucleotide sequence: TGCGCCAGCAGCTTGGGGGCAGGTTCCACTGAAGCTTTCTTT.

As DNA, the CDR3 is TGCGCCAGCAGCCAAGGAGCTCTCGGGGACAGGGGCTACGAGCAGTACTTC. Protein sequence: CASSQGALGDRGYEQYF. The chain has TRBV4-1 and TRBJ2-7; 10 bases are a match to TRBD1. This CDR3 contains 17 residues. Germline V gives CDR1 MGHRA, CDR2 YSYEKL. Germline trimming cut 1 base from V and 3 bases from J; bases unmatched to any gene: 9.

This clonotype has a count of ten or more. The junction departs from the called germline gene at one end, perhaps through a read error. This chain links TRBV28 with TRBJ2-5; TRBD2 might be the D (7 bases). CDR1 MDHEN and CDR2 SYDVKM come from the germline V gene. The CDR3 is 16 residues long. DNA of the CDR3: TGTGCCAGCAGTTTATGGGGAGGGGGGGACCAAGAGACCCCGTACTTC. Amino acid sequence: CASSLWGGGDQETPYF.

This clonotype was seen a handful of times. The J gene is TRBJ1-1, the V gene TRBV5-1; 10 bases line up with TRBD1. Per germline, CDR1 SGHRS and CDR2 YFSETQ. The CDR3 is 17 residues long. J was trimmed by 0 bases and V by 2 bases; bases with no gene match: 7. The CDR3 is CASSLNGQGVVNTEAFF. The DNA for the CDR3 is TGCGCCAGCAGCTTAAACGGACAGGGGGTGGTGAACACTGAAGCTTTCTTT.

This clonotype has a count of ten or more. CDR3 bases: TGTGCCAGCAGCCCGATACTAGACGCCCATATGCACTCTCCTTTCGAGCAGTACTTC. This codes for CASSPILDAHMHSPFEQYF. This sequence joins TRBV11-1 and TRBJ2-7; TRBD2 is a possible D gene (5 bases). The germline V gene has CDR1 SGHAT and CDR2 FQDESV (reference sequence). V was pared by 5 bases and J by 6 bases, with 32 bases between. This CDR3 contains 19 residues.

This clonotype was seen many times. The chain is built from TRBV2 and TRBJ1-5; weak D call: TRBD1 (5 bases). Germline CDR1 reads SNHLY; CDR2 reads FYNNEI. Trimming took 4 bases from V and 7 from J, leaving 11 bases between them. The CDR3 is made up of 13 amino acids. The CDR3 region has the DNA TGTGCCAGCAGTGTTCGATGGGGGCAGCCCCAGCATTTT. Translated: CASSVRWGQPQHF. The variable domain in full, completed from reference TRBV2 and TRBJ1-5, reads EPEVTQTPSHQVTQMGQEVILRCVPISNHLYFYWYRQILGQKVEFLVSFYNNEISEKSEIFDDQFSVERPDGSNFTLKIRSTKLEDSAMYFCASSVRWGQPQHFGDGTRLSIL.

In this sample, this clonotype turned up many times. The rearrangement joins TRBV7-2 to TRBJ2-5; D gene uncertain. With 5 bases removed from V and 5 bases from J, the gap between germline ends came to 12 bases. Germline CDR1 and CDR2: SGHTA and FQGNSA. This CDR3 is built from 13 residues. The CDR3 DNA sequence: TGTGCCAGCAGCGTGATAGGGTCGGAGACCCAGTACTTC. Its translation is CASSVIGSETQYF.

J is TRBJ2-4 and V is TRBV20-1, with D possibly matching TRBD1 (6 bases). CDR1 and CDR2 (germline): DFQATT, SNEGSKA (reference sequence). The V end was cut by 3 bases, the J end by 7 bases, with 19 bases between. There are 15 residues in the CDR3. CDR3 bases: TGCAGTGCTAGTGCTCCAGGGGCAGGGGATAACATTCAGTACTTC. As protein: CSASAPGAGDNIQYF.

This clonotype has ten or more counts. The chain joins TRBV10-3 to TRBJ2-7, with 9 bases aligning to TRBD1. The V and J ends lost 5 bases and 5 bases, in that order; junction bases with no gene match: 4. CDR1 ENHRY and CDR2 SYGVKD come from the germline V gene. This CDR3 is built from 13 residues. The CDR3 sequence: CAISQGQGHEQYF. The CDR3 DNA reads as TGTGCCATCAGTCAAGGACAGGGGCACGAGCAGTACTTC.

This clonotype has at least ten counts. V usage is TRBV4-2 and J usage is TRBJ2-6; either TRBD1 or TRBD2 may fit D (7 bases each). CDR1 and CDR2 from the germline V gene are LGHNA and YNFKEQ. With 2 bases removed from V and 2 bases from J, the gap between germline ends came to 22 bases. The CDR3 runs 20 residues. In nucleotides, the CDR3 is TGTGCCAGCAGCCAATATCCTGTTGTCGGGGGGACAGCTGGGGCCAACGTCCTGACTTTC. Encoded protein: CASSQYPVVGGTAGANVLTF.

Many counts were recorded for this clonotype. The chain links TRBV24-1 to TRBJ2-5; TRBD2 is a possible D gene (6 bases). The V end lost 4 bases, the J end lost 7 bases, and 21 bases lay between the germline ends. The CDR3 spans 16 residues. CDR1 and CDR2 from the germline V gene are KGHDR and SFDVKD. This chain's CDR3 is CATSETSGGLEGTQYF. In DNA form, the CDR3 reads TGTGCCACCAGTGAAACCTCCGGGGGACTCGAGGGGACCCAGTACTTC.

The gene calls are TRBV12-3 or TRBV12-4 and TRBJ1-1, with 8 bases matching TRBD1. With 7 bases clipped from V and 4 bases from J, the junction kept 8 bases outside the gene matches. CDR3 length: 14 amino acids. In nucleotides, the CDR3 is TGTGCCAGCACCCCAACAGGGGGGTCCACTGAAGCTTTCTTT. Translating gives CASTPTGGSTEAFF.